The 18 T cell receptor beta chains presented below share a single source sample, sequenced in a study of CD8 T cells in Susac syndrome. Random hexamers primed reverse transcription of about 0.5 to 1 ug RNA. TCRdb analysed the immunoSEQ multiplex PCR reads with MiXCR anew, one entry per CDR3 protein. The sample has tens of thousands of distinct CDR3 sequences, 85% to 95% seen once. What was sequenced was CD4+ T cells from PBMCs. The receptor set was obtained from a human donor with Susac syndrome.

The sample holds one count of this clonotype. The chain couples TRBV2 to TRBJ2-7; TRBD1 might be the D (5 bases). Trimming took off 7 bases at V and 0 bases at J, with 7 bases between the two ends. The CDR3 spans 12 residues. Germline V gene lookup returns CDR1 SNHLY and CDR2 FYNNEI. The CDR3 here is CASKQDSYEQYF. The DNA for the CDR3 is TGTGCCAGCAAACAGGACTCCTACGAGCAGTACTTC.

The CDR3: CASSLEGQYYEQYF. For the CDR3, the DNA is TGTGCCAGCAGCCTCGAGGGACAGTACTACGAGCAGTACTTC. The rearrangement joins TRBV7-2 to TRBJ2-7, with 7 nucleotides matching TRBD1. The CDR3 spans 14 residues. The V gene's germline CDR1 is SGHTA and CDR2 FQGNSA. The V gene end was trimmed by 5 bases and the J gene end by 3 bases; junction bases not matched to a gene: 7.

CDR3 protein: CASSPPAATYEQYF. For the CDR3, the DNA is TGTGCCAGCTCACCACCAGCGGCCACCTACGAGCAGTACTTC. The rearrangement uses TRBV18 and TRBJ2-7; D possibly corresponds to TRBD2 (5 bases). The length of the CDR3 is 14 residues. Trimming left V 0 bases short and J 2 bases short, with 8 bases between. Looked up from germline, CDR1 is KGHSH and CDR2 is LQKENI.

The chain recombines TRBV30 with TRBJ1-5; 7 bases align to TRBD1. The CDR3 is made up of 13 amino acids. V lost 8 bases, J lost 4 bases, and 8 bases stayed unmatched. Germline lookup yields CDR1 GTSNPN and CDR2 SVGIG (reference sequence). This CDR3 reads CALRGQGNQPQHF. The CDR3 bases are TGTGCCCTAAGGGGGCAGGGGAATCAGCCCCAGCATTTT.

V and J are TRBV3-1 and TRBJ1-1; possibly TRBD1 for D (5 bases). The germline V and J ends were trimmed by 6 bases and 6 bases, with 11 bases remaining between them. This CDR3 is 12 amino acids long. CDR1 LGHDT and CDR2 YNNKEL come from the germline V gene (reference sequence). CDR3 residues: CASSRWGAEAFF. CDR3 nucleotide sequence: TGTGCCAGCAGTCGTTGGGGGGCTGAAGCTTTCTTT.

V usage is TRBV20-1 and J usage is TRBJ2-3; no clear D. The CDR3 extends over 14 amino acids. Deletions cut 6 bases from V and 1 base from J, with 14 bases between. CDR1 DFQATT and CDR2 SNEGSKA come from the germline V gene (reference sequence). The chain's CDR3 is CSAKTPYGTDTQYF. In nucleotides, the CDR3 is TGCAGTGCAAAGACTCCGTACGGCACAGATACGCAGTATTTT.

J is TRBJ1-2 and V is TRBV30, with D possibly TRBD1 on 6 matching bases. The ends were cut back, 0 bases at V and 7 bases at J, with 15 bases in the middle. The germline CDR1 and CDR2 sequences are GTSNPN and SVGIG (reference sequence). The CDR3 totals 14 residues. This chain's CDR3 is CAWSVGGGAFGYTF. The DNA of the CDR3 is TGTGCCTGGAGTGTAGGAGGGGGGGCCTTTGGCTACACCTTC.

CDR3 residues: CASSETSGGIYEQYF. The CDR3 DNA reads as TGTGCCAGCAGTGAGACTAGCGGGGGTATCTACGAGCAGTACTTC. The V call is TRBV28, the J call TRBJ2-7, with 12 positions matching TRBD2. V shed 5 bases, J shed 3 bases, and the junction held 5 bases outside the gene matches. The germline gives CDR1 MDHEN, CDR2 SYDVKM. The CDR3 totals 15 residues.

J is TRBJ2-7 and V is TRBV5-1; D gene ambiguous. Trimming stripped 0 bases from V and 7 bases from J, with 11 bases between. The germline CDR1 and CDR2 sequences are SGHRS and YFSETQ. The CDR3 totals 13 residues. The CDR3 spells CASSLGALREQYF. CDR3 sequence (DNA): TGCGCCAGCAGCTTGGGGGCGCTTCGGGAGCAGTACTTC.

The chain recombines TRBV4-1 with TRBJ2-1; 12 nucleotides align to TRBD2. This CDR3 is 19 amino acids long. Per the germline V gene, CDR1 is MGHRA and CDR2 is YSYEKL. J gave up 4 bases and V 3 bases, and 13 bases lay outside the gene matches. CDR3 sequence (DNA): TGCGCCAGCAGCCACCCGTACAGGACTAGCGGGGATTGGTACAATGAGCAGTTCTTC. Its protein is CASSHPYRTSGDWYNEQFF.

V gene TRBV2 combines with J gene TRBJ1-1; the D is unclear. V dropped 8 bases and J dropped 1 base, with 11 bases sitting between them. Germline CDR1 and CDR2: SNHLY and FYNNEI. The CDR3 is made up of 13 amino acids. The CDR3 DNA reads as TGTGCCAGCCAGGCCGTTCAGAACACTGAAGCTTTCTTT. This sequence encodes CASQAVQNTEAFF.

The chain combines TRBV20-1 with TRBJ2-3; no firm D call. This CDR3 is 12 amino acids long. The germline V and J ends were trimmed by 3 bases and 4 bases, with 8 bases remaining between them. In germline, CDR1 is DFQATT, CDR2 SNEGSKA (reference sequence). CDR3 sequence: CSASEVADTQYF. CDR3 sequence (DNA): TGCAGTGCTAGCGAGGTCGCAGATACGCAGTATTTT.

This rearrangement joins TRBV20-1 to TRBJ2-5, with 7 nucleotides matching TRBD2. The V gene end was trimmed by 6 bases and the J gene end by 4 bases; junction bases not matched to a gene: 8. Germline V lookup: CDR1 DFQATT, CDR2 SNEGSKA (reference sequence). The CDR3 has 13 residues. CDR3 sequence (DNA): TGCAGTGCAACCTGGCGGGGGAGAGAGACCCAGTACTTC. This translates into CSATWRGRETQYF.

The chain uses TRBV14 and TRBJ2-7; 7 nucleotides match TRBD1. Germline V gene sequence: CDR1 SGHDN, CDR2 FVKESK. The V and J ends lost 4 bases and 3 bases, in that order; junction bases with no gene match: 9. CDR3 length equals 15 residues. This chain's CDR3 is CASSLAGTAYYEQYF. The CDR3 nucleotides are TGTGCCAGCAGCCTAGCCGGGACAGCTTACTACGAGCAGTACTTC. Variable domain in full (rest from reference TRBV14 and TRBJ2-7): EAGVTQFPSHSVIEKGQTVTLRCDPISGHDNLYWYRRVMGKEIKFLLHFVKESKQDESGMPNNRFLAERTGGTYSTLKVQPAELEDSGVYFCASSLAGTAYYEQYFGPGTRLTVT.

This chain links TRBV20-1 with TRBJ2-3; D might be TRBD2 (6 bases). This CDR3 comprises 14 residues. Germline assignment: CDR1 DFQATT and CDR2 SNEGSKA (reference sequence). The ends were cut back, 5 bases at V and 1 base at J, with 13 bases in the middle. The DNA for the CDR3 is TGCAGTGCTCGTGGCGGGGACCGCACAGATACGCAGTATTTT. The encoded protein is CSARGGDRTDTQYF.

The genes are TRBV29-1 and TRBJ2-3, with a tentative D call TRBD1 (6 bases). V was clipped by 4 bases and J by 2 bases, with 13 bases between them. The germline V gene has CDR1 SQVTM and CDR2 ANQGSEA. The CDR3 sequence is 14 residues long. CDR3 in DNA: TGCAGCGTTGGGGGCCAGGGGTACACAGATACGCAGTATTTT. Translated, it gives CSVGGQGYTDTQYF.

A few counts support this clonotype. The chain has TRBV5-1 and TRBJ2-1; TRBD1 matches 8 bases. V dropped 5 bases and J dropped 6; count of bases not matched to a gene: 10. The CDR3 has 15 amino acids. The germline V gene has CDR1 SGHRS and CDR2 YFSETQ. The CDR3 nucleotides read TGCGCCAGCAGATGGCAACAGGGGGTCACCAATGAGCAGTTCTTC. It codes for CASRWQQGVTNEQFF.

The DNA for the CDR3 is TGTGCCAGCAGTTACATGGGGACAGGGCCCACCGAGCAGTACTTC. It is translated as CASSYMGTGPTEQYF. This rearrangement joins TRBV6-5 to TRBJ2-7, with TRBD1 identical over 9 bases. With 2 bases clipped from V and 6 bases from J, the junction kept 8 bases outside the gene matches. This CDR3 is built from 15 residues. The germline CDR1 and CDR2 sequences are MNHEY and SVGAGI.